This TCR beta chain derives from a study of blood T cell repertoires in COVID-19. Using immunoSEQ multiplex PCR, the repertoire was profiled, and TCRdb retains in-frame clones only, with some absent. In the table there are tens of thousands of clones, approximately 91% of which are singletons. This clone has a single count. The V and J ends lost 6 bases and 1 base respectively, with 16 bases between them. CDR3 length: 16 amino acids. Per germline, CDR1 LGHDT and CDR2 YNNKEL (reference sequence). The TCR was taken from an older man with acute or convalescent COVID-19. The V gene is TRBV3-1 (or the pseudogene TRBV3-2), the J gene TRBJ2-1, with D possibly matching TRBD2 (5 bases). Sequencing input: peripheral blood. CDR3: CASSLRGFLSYNEQFF. For the CDR3, the DNA is TGTGCCAGCAGTTTACGAGGGTTTTTGTCCTACAATGAGCAGTTCTTC.